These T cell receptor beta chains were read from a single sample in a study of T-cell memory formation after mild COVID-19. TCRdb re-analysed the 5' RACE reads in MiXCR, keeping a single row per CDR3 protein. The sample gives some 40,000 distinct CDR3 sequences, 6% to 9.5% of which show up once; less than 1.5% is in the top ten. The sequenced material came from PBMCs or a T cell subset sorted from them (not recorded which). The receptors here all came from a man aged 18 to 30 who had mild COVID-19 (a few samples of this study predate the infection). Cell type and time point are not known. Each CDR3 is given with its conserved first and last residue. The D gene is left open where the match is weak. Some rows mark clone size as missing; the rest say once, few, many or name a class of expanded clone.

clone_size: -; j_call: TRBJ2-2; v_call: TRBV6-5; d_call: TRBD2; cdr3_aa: CASSYPRGGTGELFF; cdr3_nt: TGTGCCAGCAGTTACCCGCGGGGGGGCACCGGGGAGCTGTTTTTT
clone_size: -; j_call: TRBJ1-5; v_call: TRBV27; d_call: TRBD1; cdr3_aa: CASSDRVGQPQHF; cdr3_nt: TGTGCCAGCAGTGACAGGGTAGGTCAGCCCCAGCATTTT
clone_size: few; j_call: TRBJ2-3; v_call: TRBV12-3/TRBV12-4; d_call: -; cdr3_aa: CASSFGSSTDTQYF; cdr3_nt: TGTGCCAGCAGTTTTGGGTCTAGCACAGATACGCAGTATTTT
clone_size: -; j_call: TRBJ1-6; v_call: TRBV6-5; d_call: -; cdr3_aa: CASSYSIHYLYNSPLHF; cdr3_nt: TGTGCCAGCAGTTACTCGATACACTACCTTTATAATTCACCCCTCCACTTT
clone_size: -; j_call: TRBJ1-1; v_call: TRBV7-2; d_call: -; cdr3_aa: CASSSARGTEAFF; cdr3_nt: TGTGCCAGCAGCTCCGCAAGGGGCACTGAAGCTTTCTTT
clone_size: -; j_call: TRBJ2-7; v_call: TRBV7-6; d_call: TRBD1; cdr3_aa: CASSPSPDRVHEQYF; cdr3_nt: TGTGCCAGCAGCCCTAGTCCGGACAGGGTCCACGAGCAGTACTTC
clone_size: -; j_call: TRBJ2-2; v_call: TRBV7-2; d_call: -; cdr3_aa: CASSDGTGYTGELFF; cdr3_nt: TGTGCCAGCAGCGACGGGACGGGCTACACCGGGGAGCTGTTTTTT
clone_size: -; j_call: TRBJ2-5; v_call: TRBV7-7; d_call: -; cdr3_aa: CASSPSPETQYF; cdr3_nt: TGTGCCAGCAGCCCTTCTCCAGAGACCCAGTACTTC
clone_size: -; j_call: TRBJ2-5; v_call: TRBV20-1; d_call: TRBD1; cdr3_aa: CSASAPGQRIQETQYF; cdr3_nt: TGCAGTGCTAGTGCTCCGGGACAGCGAATCCAAGAGACCCAGTACTTC
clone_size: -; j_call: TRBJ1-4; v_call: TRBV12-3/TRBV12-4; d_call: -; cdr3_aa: CASTYSGRPNEKLFF; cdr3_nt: TGTGCCAGCACCTACTCGGGGCGGCCTAATGAAAAACTGTTTTTT
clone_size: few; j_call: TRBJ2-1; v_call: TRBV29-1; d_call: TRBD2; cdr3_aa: CSGSQAGGPNEQFF; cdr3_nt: TGCAGCGGATCTCAAGCGGGGGGGCCCAATGAGCAGTTCTTC
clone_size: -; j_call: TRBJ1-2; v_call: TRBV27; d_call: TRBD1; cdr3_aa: CASSLSQSDRLFYGYTF; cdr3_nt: TGTGCCAGCAGTTTATCCCAATCGGACAGGCTGTTCTATGGCTACACCTTC
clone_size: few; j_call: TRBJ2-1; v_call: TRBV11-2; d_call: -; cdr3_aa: CASSLRVSYNEQFF; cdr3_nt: TGTGCCAGCAGCTTAAGAGTTTCCTACAATGAGCAGTTCTTC
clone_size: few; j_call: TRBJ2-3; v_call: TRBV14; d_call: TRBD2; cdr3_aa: CASSQWASGYTDTQYF; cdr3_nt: TGTGCCAGCAGCCAATGGGCTAGCGGTTACACAGATACGCAGTATTTT
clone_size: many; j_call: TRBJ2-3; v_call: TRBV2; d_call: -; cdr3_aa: CASRTQLSTDTQYF; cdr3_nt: TGTGCCAGCAGGACTCAACTTAGCACAGATACGCAGTATTTT
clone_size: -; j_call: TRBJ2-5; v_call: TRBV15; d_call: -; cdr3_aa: CATSRDASPSGTQYF; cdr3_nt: TGTGCCACCAGCAGAGATGCCAGTCCCTCAGGGACCCAGTACTTC